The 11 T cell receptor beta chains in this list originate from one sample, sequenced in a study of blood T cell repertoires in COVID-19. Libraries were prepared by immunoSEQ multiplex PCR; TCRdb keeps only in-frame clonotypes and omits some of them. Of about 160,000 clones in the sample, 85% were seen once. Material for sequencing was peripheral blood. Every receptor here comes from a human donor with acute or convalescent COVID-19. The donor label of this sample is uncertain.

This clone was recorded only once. This CDR3 is CASSPQYTEAFF. The CDR3 nucleotides read TGTGCCAGCAGTCCCCAGTACACTGAAGCTTTCTTT. This chain connects TRBV14 to TRBJ1-1; no definite D call. The CDR3 is made up of 12 amino acids. The V and J ends lost 6 bases and 3 bases respectively, with 8 bases between them. Germline V gene data show CDR1 as SGHDN and CDR2 as FVKESK.

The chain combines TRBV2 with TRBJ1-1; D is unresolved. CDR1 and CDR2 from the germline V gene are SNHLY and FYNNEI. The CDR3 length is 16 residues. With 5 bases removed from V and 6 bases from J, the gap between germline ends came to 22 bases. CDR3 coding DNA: TGTGCCAGCAGTCAGGAGCCTCCGCCAAGGAGGTCTGAAGCTTTCTTT. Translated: CASSQEPPPRRSEAFF. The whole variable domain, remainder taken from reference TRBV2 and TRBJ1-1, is EPEVTQTPSHQVTQMGQEVILRCVPISNHLYFYWYRQILGQKVEFLVSFYNNEISEKSEIFDDQFSVERPDGSNFTLKIRSTKLEDSAMYFCASSQEPPPRRSEAFFGQGTRLTVV.

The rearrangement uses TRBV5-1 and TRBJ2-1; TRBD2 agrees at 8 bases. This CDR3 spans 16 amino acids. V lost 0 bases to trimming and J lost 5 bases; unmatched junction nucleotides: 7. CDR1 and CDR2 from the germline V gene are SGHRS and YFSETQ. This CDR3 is CASSLDAGGAHNEQFF. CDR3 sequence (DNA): TGCGCCAGCAGCTTGGATGCCGGGGGGGCCCACAATGAGCAGTTCTTC.

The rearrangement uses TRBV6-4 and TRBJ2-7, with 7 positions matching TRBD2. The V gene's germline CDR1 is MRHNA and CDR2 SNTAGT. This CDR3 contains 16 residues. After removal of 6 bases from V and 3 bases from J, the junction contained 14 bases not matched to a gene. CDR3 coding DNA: TGTGCCAGCAGGTGGCGTGGGTACCTAGCGGACTACGAGCAGTACTTC. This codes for CASRWRGYLADYEQYF.

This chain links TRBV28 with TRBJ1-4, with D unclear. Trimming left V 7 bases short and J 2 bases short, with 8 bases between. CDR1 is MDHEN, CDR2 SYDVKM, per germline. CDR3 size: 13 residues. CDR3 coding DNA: TGTGCCAGCAACGGACTTACTAATGAAAAACTGTTTTTT. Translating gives CASNGLTNEKLFF.

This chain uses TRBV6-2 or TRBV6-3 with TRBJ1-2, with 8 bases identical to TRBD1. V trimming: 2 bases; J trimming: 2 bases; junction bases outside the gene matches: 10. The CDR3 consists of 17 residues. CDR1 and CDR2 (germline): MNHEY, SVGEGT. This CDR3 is CASSYGTGTGTNYGYTF. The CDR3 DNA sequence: TGTGCCAGCAGTTACGGAACCGGGACAGGCACAAACTATGGCTACACCTTC.

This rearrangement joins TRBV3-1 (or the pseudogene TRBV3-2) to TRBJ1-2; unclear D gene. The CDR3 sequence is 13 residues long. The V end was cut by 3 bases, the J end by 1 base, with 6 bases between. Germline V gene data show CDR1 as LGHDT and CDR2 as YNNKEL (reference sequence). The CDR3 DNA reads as TGTGCCAGCAGCCAGGCCAATAACTATGGCTACACCTTC. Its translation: CASSQANNYGYTF.

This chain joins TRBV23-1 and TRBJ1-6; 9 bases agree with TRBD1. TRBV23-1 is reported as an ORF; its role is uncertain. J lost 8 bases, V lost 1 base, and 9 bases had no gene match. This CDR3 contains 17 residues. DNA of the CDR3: TGCGCCAGCAGTCAATTTATGCGGGACAGGGAAGATTCACCCCTCCACTTT. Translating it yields CASSQFMRDREDSPLHF.

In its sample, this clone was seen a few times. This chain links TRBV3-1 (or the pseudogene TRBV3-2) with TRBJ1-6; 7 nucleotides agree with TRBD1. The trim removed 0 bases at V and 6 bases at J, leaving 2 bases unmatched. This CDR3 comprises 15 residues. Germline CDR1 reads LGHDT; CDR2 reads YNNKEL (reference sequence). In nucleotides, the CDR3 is TGTGCCAGCAGCCAAGACTACAGGGGTAATTCACCCCTCCACTTT. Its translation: CASSQDYRGNSPLHF.

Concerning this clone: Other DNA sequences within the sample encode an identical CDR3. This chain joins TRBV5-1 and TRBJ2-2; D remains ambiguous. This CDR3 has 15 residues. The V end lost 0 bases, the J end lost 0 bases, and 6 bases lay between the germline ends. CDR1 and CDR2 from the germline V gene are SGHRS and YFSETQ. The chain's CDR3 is CASSLASANTGELFF. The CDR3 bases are TGCGCCAGCAGCTTGGCCAGCGCGAACACCGGGGAGCTGTTTTTT.

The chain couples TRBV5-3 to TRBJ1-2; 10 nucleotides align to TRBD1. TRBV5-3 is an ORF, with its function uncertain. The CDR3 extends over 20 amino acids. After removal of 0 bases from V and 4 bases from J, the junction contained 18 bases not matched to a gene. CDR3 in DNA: TGTGCCAGAAGCTTGGTACCTTCCCGGGACAGGGGCCCGGGTGGCTATGGCTACACCTTC. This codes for CARSLVPSRDRGPGGYGYTF.